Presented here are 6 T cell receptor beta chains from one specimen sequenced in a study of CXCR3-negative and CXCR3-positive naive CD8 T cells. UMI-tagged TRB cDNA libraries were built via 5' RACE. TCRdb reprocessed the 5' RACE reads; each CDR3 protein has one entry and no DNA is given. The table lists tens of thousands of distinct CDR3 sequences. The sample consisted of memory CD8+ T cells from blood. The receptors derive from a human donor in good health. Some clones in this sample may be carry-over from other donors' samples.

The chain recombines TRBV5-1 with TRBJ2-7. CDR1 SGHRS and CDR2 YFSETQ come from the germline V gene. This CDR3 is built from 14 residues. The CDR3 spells CASSLANSPYEQYF.

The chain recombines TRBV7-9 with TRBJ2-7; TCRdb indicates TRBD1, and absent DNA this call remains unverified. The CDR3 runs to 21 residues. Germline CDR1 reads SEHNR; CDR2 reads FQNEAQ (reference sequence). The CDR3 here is CASSAVRETGGMIRSSYEQYF.

CDR3 residues: CASSLEGLEETQYF. The V call is TRBV5-1, the J call TRBJ2-5; TCRdb outputs TRBD2, but without DNA this stays unchecked. The CDR3 loop spans 14 amino acids. Germline V gives CDR1 SGHRS, CDR2 YFSETQ.

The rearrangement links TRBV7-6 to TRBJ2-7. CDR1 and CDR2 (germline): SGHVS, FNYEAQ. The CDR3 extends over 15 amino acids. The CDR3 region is CASSLDPSEIYEQYF.

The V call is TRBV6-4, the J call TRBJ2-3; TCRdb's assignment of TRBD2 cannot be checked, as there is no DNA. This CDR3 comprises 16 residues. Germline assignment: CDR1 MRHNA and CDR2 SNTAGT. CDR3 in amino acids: CASSDGTSLSTDTQYF.

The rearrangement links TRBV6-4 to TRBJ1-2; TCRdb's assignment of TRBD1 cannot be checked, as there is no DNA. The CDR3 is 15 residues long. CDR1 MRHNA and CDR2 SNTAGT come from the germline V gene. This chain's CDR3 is CASSATGQGAHGYTF.